Here is one T cell receptor beta chain with its context. Its specificity is unknown. The data originate from a study of OX40 agonist ivuxolimab in advanced cancers. Germline V lookup: CDR1 LNHDA, CDR2 SQIVND (reference sequence). Trimming pared 8 bases from V and 7 bases from J, leaving 20 bases between. The CDR3 extends over 15 amino acids. Only in-frame clones appear in the TCRdb table, and some are missing; sequencing was by immunoSEQ multiplex PCR. The top ten hold around 0.7% of the sample, which has about 110,000 clones, around 90% seen once. Study-wide findings and caveats: Low clonal expansion, among the lowest seen, marked partial responders at 0.1-3.0 mg/kg.

V gene TRBV19 combines with J gene TRBJ2-2; D perhaps matches TRBD1 (5 bases). Sample: CD4+ or CD8+ T cells sorted from blood, taken in a trial of the OX40 agonist ivuxolimab. This receptor was taken from an adult with an advanced solid tumor such as melanoma, head and neck, liver or kidney cancer. CDR3 DNA sequence: TGTGCCAGTGCCATTGGGGCAGGGCACGGCGGGGAGCTGTTTTTT. Protein: CASAIGAGHGGELFF.